The source of this TCR beta chain is a study of blood T cell repertoires in COVID-19. Overall study context: Acute and convalescent COVID-19 specimens originated in the United States, Italy and Spain.

In the original processing: Reference gene primer amplification gave estimated nucleated cell counts. Assay: immunoSEQ multiplex PCR; the TCRdb copy retains only in-frame clones and omits some. V, J and clone size reflect that table, while D and trimming were determined from the DNA. The table records about 220,000 clones, roughly 80% of them present only once. Trimming cost V 0 bases and J 2 bases; bases outside gene matches: 13. The CDR3 extends over 19 amino acids. CDR1 SGHNT and CDR2 YENEEA come from the germline V gene. The clonotype was recovered from a woman aged 55-70 years with acute or convalescent COVID-19. What was sequenced was peripheral blood. This sequence joins TRBV11-3 and TRBJ2-7; TRBD2 matches at 10 bases. CDR3 amino acids: CASSLEVRGSGGTTYEQYF. The CDR3 DNA reads TGTGCCAGCAGCTTAGAGGTTCGTGGTAGCGGGGGGACAACCTACGAGCAGTACTTC.